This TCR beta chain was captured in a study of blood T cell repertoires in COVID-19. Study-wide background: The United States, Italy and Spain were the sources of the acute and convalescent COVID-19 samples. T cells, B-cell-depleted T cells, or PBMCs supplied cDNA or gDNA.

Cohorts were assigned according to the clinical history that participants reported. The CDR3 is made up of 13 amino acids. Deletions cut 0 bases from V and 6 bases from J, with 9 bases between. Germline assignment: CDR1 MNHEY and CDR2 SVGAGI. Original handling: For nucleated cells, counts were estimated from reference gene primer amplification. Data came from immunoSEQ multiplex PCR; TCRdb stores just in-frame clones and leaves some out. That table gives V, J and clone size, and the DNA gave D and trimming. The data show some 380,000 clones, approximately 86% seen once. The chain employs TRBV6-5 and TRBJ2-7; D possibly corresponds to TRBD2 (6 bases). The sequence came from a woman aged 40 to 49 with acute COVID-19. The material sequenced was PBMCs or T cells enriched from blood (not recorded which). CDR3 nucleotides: TGTGCCAGCAGTTACTCCGGAGGGTTCGAGCAGTACTTC. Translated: CASSYSGGFEQYF.